This T cell receptor beta chain was identified in a study of shared clonotypes between healthy human individuals. About the research overall: The donor pool was made up of two women and three men aged 18 to 49. Study-wide points: Specimens sampled were limited to blood, with tissue repertoires likely differing.

In regard to this clone: Its specificity is not known.

J lost 7 bases, V lost 1 base, and 13 bases had no gene match. The CDR3 sequence is 18 residues long. Per germline, CDR1 MDHEN and CDR2 SYDVKM. In the original workflow: ImmunoSEQ junction-only sequences lacked quality scores, so their filtering differed. Sequencing used immunoSEQ multiplex PCR; TCRdb keeps in-frame clones, though not all of them. Clone size and the V and J calls come from that table; the DNA yielded D and trimming. The repertoire has millions of clones, roughly 92% of them found once; the top ten carry under 0.15%. The TCR originated in a man between 18 and 29 years old in good health. Sequenced input: naive CD4+ T cells sorted from blood. The subset is: CD45RA+ positively selected. This chain links TRBV28 with TRBJ1-1, with 12 positions matching TRBD1. DNA of the CDR3: TGTGCCAGCAGTTTATTACCGGGACAGGGGGCTCGAGCAGGTGAAGCTTTCTTT. It is translated as CASSLLPGQGARAGEAFF.